This T cell receptor beta chain was recovered during a study of blood T cell repertoires in COVID-19. The protocol was immunoSEQ multiplex PCR, while the TCRdb copy is restricted to in-frame clones and leaves out a portion. The data show 300,000 to 450,000 clones, 80% to 90% seen once. This CDR3 is 13 amino acids long. V was shortened by 6 bases and J by 7 bases, with 13 bases between the two germline ends. The V gene is TRBV12-3 or TRBV12-4, the J gene TRBJ2-1, with D tentatively TRBD1 (6 bases). The sequenced sample consisted of peripheral blood. This sequence was found in an older woman with COVID-19, enrolled during active disease. This chain's CDR3 is CASSLGQLNEQFF. Here the CDR3 DNA reads TGTGCCAGCAGCCTGGGACAACTGAATGAGCAGTTCTTC.